This TCR beta chain derives from a study of response to subunit inactivated influenza vaccine. Study-level points and caveats: Authors suggested each seasonal influenza vaccination recruits few new T cells.

TCRdb redid the calling of the RT-PCR reads with MiXCR, one entry per CDR3 protein. The sample includes 500,000 to 750,000 distinct CDR3 sequences, around 13% seen only once; the top ten take around 10%. This clonotype was seen a handful of times. The antigen is undetermined. CDR1 and CDR2 (germline): SGHRS, YFSETQ. The CDR3 has 13 amino acids. Trimming shortened V by 2 bases and J by 3 bases, and 6 bases separated the two germline ends. The V gene is TRBV5-1, the J gene TRBJ1-5; D gene uncertain. This specimen was PBMCs from blood, taken 11 to 12 days after vaccination. This TCR was sampled from a middle-aged man who received an inactivated influenza vaccine. The DNA for the CDR3 is TGCGCCAGCAGCTTTTTGCCCAATCAGCCCCAGCATTTT. As protein: CASSFLPNQPQHF.